The next 3 T cell receptor beta chains were all read from a single sample in a study of blood T cell repertoires in COVID-19. Some clones are missing from TCRdb's copy, which holds only in-frame ones; the method was immunoSEQ multiplex PCR. This sample has 150,000 or so clones, with roughly 90% found just once. The sequenced material came from peripheral blood. These receptors originate from a man aged 55 to 69 with COVID-19, enrolled during active disease.

The gene calls are TRBV4-3 and TRBJ2-7; D gene uncertain. The CDR3 is 14 amino acids. The germline V gene encodes CDR1 LGHNA and CDR2 YSLEER. V shed 1 base and J shed 4 bases, with 11 bases lying between them. Written as DNA, the CDR3 is TGCGCCAGCAGCCAAGCGGAACAGCCTTACGAGCAGTACTTC. Protein: CASSQAEQPYEQYF.

The chain is built from TRBV9 and TRBJ2-4, with 8 positions matching TRBD2. With V trimmed by 0 bases and J by 3 bases, 5 bases remained unmatched. Germline-derived CDR1 and CDR2 are SGDLS and YYNGEE. This CDR3 comprises 16 residues. CDR3 coding DNA: TGTGCCAGCAGCGTAGGAACTAGCGGAGGCAAAAACATTCAGTACTTC. It yields the protein CASSVGTSGGKNIQYF.

This CDR3 is CASSLSSGETQYF. For the CDR3, the DNA is TGTGCCAGCAGCTTATCTTCAGGGGAGACCCAGTACTTC. This sequence joins TRBV7-3 and TRBJ2-5, with D possibly matching TRBD1 (5 bases). This CDR3 contains 13 residues. Germline-derived CDR1 and CDR2 are SGHTA and FQGTGA. Between the trimmed V and J ends, which lost 2 bases and 5 bases, there was a span of 9 bases.